The rows below give T cell receptor beta chains drawn from one sample of a study of T cells in Graves' hyperthyroidism and ophthalmopathy. TCRdb redid the calling of the multiplex PCR reads with MiXCR, one entry per CDR3 protein. The sample shows about 740,000 distinct CDR3 sequences, about 14% of them seen only once. The sample consisted of blood. The receptor source for this set is a woman between 18 and 30 years old with Graves' hyperthyroidism. The CDR3 runs from the conserved cysteine through the conserved F or W. Fields, in order: D gene, J gene, clone size, V gene, CDR3 protein, CDR3 DNA. A D gene is named only where the DNA matches it firmly. Clone size is stated in some rows and not others, as once, few, many or a class when expanded.

d_call: -
j_call: TRBJ2-1
clone_size: many
v_call: TRBV30
cdr3_aa: CAWSEGRDYNEQFF
cdr3_nt: TGTGCCTGGAGTGAAGGGCGGGACTACAATGAGCAGTTCTTC

d_call: -
j_call: TRBJ1-5
clone_size: many
v_call: TRBV18
cdr3_aa: CASSPQGISNQPQHF
cdr3_nt: TGTGCCAGCTCACCACAGGGTATAAGCAATCAGCCCCAGCATTTT

d_call: TRBD1
j_call: TRBJ1-2
clone_size: few
v_call: TRBV2
cdr3_aa: CASVFGQGPNRYGYTF
cdr3_nt: TGTGCCAGCGTCTTTGGACAGGGCCCTAATCGCTATGGCTACACCTTC

d_call: TRBD1
j_call: TRBJ2-1
clone_size: few
v_call: TRBV9
cdr3_aa: CASSTQRGQGGNEQFF
cdr3_nt: TGTGCCAGCAGCACACAGAGGGGACAGGGTGGAAATGAGCAGTTCTTC

d_call: TRBD1
j_call: TRBJ2-7
clone_size: many
v_call: TRBV20-1
cdr3_aa: CSARGLGQGLSYEQYF
cdr3_nt: TGCAGTGCTAGAGGACTGGGACAGGGGCTATCGTACGAGCAGTACTTC

d_call: -
j_call: TRBJ2-7
clone_size: -
v_call: TRBV2
cdr3_aa: CASRGTNLSYEQYF
cdr3_nt: TGTGCCAGCAGGGGCACAAACCTGTCCTACGAGCAGTACTTC

d_call: -
j_call: TRBJ1-1
clone_size: many
v_call: TRBV2
cdr3_aa: CASEESRTGLNTEAFF
cdr3_nt: TGTGCCAGCGAGGAAAGCAGAACAGGGCTGAACACTGAAGCTTTCTTT

d_call: -
j_call: TRBJ2-3
clone_size: many
v_call: TRBV7-3
cdr3_aa: CASSSGPYTDTQYF
cdr3_nt: TGTGCCAGCAGCTCGGGACCATACACAGATACGCAGTATTTT

d_call: -
j_call: TRBJ2-1
clone_size: -
v_call: TRBV4-1
cdr3_aa: CASSQVVGVGFYNEQFF
cdr3_nt: TGCGCCAGCAGCCAAGTCGTGGGGGTCGGGTTTTACAATGAGCAGTTCTTC

d_call: -
j_call: TRBJ2-5
clone_size: many
v_call: TRBV18
cdr3_aa: CASSARGHQETQYF
cdr3_nt: TGTGCCAGCTCCGCGCGGGGGCACCAAGAGACCCAGTACTTC

d_call: -
j_call: TRBJ2-5
clone_size: -
v_call: TRBV9
cdr3_aa: CASSVVGYGETQYF
cdr3_nt: TGTGCCAGCAGCGTAGTGGGGTATGGGGAGACCCAGTACTTC

d_call: -
j_call: TRBJ2-7
clone_size: -
v_call: TRBV18
cdr3_aa: CASSRPWAYEQYF
cdr3_nt: TGTGCCAGCTCACGCCCTTGGGCCTACGAGCAGTACTTC

d_call: TRBD1
j_call: TRBJ1-6
clone_size: many
v_call: TRBV7-2
cdr3_aa: CASSLAYRQGTSPLHF
cdr3_nt: TGTGCCAGCAGCTTAGCCTATAGACAGGGTACCTCACCCCTCCACTTT

d_call: -
j_call: TRBJ1-5
clone_size: many
v_call: TRBV9
cdr3_aa: CASSVDGAGNQPQHF
cdr3_nt: TGTGCCAGCAGCGTAGACGGGGCAGGCAATCAGCCCCAGCATTTT

d_call: -
j_call: TRBJ2-5
clone_size: -
v_call: TRBV19
cdr3_aa: CASSMNGQETQYF
cdr3_nt: TGTGCCAGTAGTATGAACGGACAAGAGACCCAGTACTTC

d_call: -
j_call: TRBJ2-2
clone_size: many
v_call: TRBV12-3/TRBV12-4
cdr3_aa: CASSLGITGELFF
cdr3_nt: TGTGCCAGCAGTTTGGGTATCACCGGGGAGCTGTTTTTT

d_call: -
j_call: TRBJ1-1
clone_size: many
v_call: TRBV6-1
cdr3_aa: CASSELGNTEAFF
cdr3_nt: TGTGCCAGCAGTGAACTCGGGAACACTGAAGCTTTCTTT

d_call: -
j_call: TRBJ2-4
clone_size: few
v_call: TRBV12-3/TRBV12-4
cdr3_aa: CASSDREEAKNIQYF
cdr3_nt: TGTGCCAGCAGCGACAGGGAGGAGGCCAAAAACATTCAGTACTTC

d_call: -
j_call: TRBJ1-5
clone_size: -
v_call: TRBV5-5
cdr3_aa: CASSLWGVMGNQPQHF
cdr3_nt: TGTGCCAGCAGCTTGTGGGGGGTTATGGGCAATCAGCCCCAGCATTTT